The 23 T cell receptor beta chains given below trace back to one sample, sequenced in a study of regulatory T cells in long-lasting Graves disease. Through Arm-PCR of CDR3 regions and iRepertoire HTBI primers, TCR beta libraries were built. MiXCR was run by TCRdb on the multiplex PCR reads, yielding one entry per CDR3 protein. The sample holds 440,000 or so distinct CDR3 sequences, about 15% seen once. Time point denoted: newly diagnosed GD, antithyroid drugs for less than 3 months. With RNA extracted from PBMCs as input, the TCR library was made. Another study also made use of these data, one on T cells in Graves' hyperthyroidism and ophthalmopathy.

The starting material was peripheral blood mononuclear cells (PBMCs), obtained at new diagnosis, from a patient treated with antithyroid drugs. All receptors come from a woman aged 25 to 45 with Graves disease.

This CDR3 is CASSDVGTQYF. The CDR3 nucleotides are TGTGCCAGCAGTGACGTCGGGACGCAGTATTTT. The V call is TRBV27, the J call TRBJ2-3; unclear D gene. CDR3 length equals 11 residues. V dropped 5 bases and J dropped 9 bases, with 9 bases sitting between them. CDR1 is MNHEY, CDR2 SMNVEV, per germline (reference sequence).

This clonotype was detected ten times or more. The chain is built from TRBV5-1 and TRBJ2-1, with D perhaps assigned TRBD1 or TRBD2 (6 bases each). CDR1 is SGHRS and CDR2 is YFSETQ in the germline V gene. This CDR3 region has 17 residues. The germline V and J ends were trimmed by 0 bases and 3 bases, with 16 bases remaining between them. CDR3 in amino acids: CASSLVLRGANYNEQFF. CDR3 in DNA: TGCGCCAGCAGCTTGGTCCTTAGGGGGGCTAACTACAATGAGCAGTTCTTC.

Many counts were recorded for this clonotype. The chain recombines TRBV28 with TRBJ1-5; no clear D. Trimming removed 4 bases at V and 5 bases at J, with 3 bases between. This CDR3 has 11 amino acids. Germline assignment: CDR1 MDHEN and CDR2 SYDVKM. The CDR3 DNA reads TGTGCCAGCAGTTCCGATCAGCCCCAGCATTTT. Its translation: CASSSDQPQHF.

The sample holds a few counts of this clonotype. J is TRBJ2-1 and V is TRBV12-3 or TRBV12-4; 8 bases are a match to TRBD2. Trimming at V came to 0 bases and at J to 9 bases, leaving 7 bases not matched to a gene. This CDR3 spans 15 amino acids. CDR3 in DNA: TGTGCCAGCAGTTTAGCCCCGGGACTAGTCCCTGAGCAGTTCTTC. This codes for CASSLAPGLVPEQFF.

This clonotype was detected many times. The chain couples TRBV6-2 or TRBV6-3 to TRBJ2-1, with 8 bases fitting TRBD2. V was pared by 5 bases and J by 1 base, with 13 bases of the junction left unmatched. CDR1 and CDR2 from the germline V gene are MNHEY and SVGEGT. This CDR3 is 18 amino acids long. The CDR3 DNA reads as TGTGCCAGCAGTAGCCCGGGACTAGAGAGGACGTCCTACAATGAGCAGTTCTTC. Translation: CASSSPGLERTSYNEQFF.

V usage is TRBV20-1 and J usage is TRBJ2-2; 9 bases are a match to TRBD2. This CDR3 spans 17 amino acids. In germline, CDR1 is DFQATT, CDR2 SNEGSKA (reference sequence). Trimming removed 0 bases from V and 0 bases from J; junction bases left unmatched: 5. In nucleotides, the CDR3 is TGCAGTGCTAGAGATCGACTAGCGGTAGCGAACACCGGGGAGCTGTTTTTT. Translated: CSARDRLAVANTGELFF.

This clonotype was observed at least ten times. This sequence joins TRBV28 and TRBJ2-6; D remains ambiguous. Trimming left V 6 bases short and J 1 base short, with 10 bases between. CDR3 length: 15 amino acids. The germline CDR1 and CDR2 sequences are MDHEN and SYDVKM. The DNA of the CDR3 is TGTGCCAGCAGCACCCTAAATTCTGGGGCCAACGTCCTGACTTTC. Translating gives CASSTLNSGANVLTF.

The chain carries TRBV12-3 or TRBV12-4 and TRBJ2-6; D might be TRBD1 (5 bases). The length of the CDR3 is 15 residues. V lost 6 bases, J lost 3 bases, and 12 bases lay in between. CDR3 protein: CASRRVTGGANVLTF. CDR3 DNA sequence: TGTGCCAGCAGAAGGGTAACAGGTGGGGCCAACGTCCTGACTTTC.

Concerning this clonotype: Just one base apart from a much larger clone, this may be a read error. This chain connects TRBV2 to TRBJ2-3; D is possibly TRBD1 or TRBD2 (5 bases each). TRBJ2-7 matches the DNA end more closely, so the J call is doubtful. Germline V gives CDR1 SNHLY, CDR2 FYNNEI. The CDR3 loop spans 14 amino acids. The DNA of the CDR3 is TGTGCCAGCAGGAGGGACGCCTCCTACAATGAGCAGTACTTC. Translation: CASRRDASYNEQYF.

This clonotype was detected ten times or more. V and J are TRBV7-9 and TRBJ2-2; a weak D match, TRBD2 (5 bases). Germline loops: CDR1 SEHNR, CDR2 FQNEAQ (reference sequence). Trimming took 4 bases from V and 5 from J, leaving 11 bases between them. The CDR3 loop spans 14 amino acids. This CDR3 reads CASSSSSGTGELFF. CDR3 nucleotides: TGTGCCAGCAGCTCCTCCTCGGGGACCGGGGAGCTGTTTTTT.

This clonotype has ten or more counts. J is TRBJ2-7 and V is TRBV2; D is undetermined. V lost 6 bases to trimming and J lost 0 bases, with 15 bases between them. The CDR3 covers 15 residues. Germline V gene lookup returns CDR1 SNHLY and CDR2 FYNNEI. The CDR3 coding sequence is TGTGCCAGCAGCTTCCCCCAACAGAGCTCCTACGAGCAGTACTTC. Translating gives CASSFPQQSSYEQYF. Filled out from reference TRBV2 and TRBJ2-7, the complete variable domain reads EPEVTQTPSHQVTQMGQEVILRCVPISNHLYFYWYRQILGQKVEFLVSFYNNEISEKSEIFDDQFSVERPDGSNFTLKIRSTKLEDSAMYFCASSFPQQSSYEQYFGPGTRLTVT.

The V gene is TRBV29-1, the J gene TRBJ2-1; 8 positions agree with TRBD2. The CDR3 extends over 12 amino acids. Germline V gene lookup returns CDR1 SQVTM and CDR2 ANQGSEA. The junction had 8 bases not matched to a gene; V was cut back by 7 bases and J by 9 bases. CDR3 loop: CSEGGLAGEQFF. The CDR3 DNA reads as TGCAGCGAAGGAGGGCTAGCGGGTGAGCAGTTCTTC.

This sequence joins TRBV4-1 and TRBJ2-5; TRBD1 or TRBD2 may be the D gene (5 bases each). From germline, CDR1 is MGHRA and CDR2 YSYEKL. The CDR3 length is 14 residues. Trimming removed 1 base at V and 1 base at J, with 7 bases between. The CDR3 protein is CASSQGGTQETQYF. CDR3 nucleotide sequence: TGCGCCAGCAGCCAAGGGGGGACCCAAGAGACCCAGTACTTC.

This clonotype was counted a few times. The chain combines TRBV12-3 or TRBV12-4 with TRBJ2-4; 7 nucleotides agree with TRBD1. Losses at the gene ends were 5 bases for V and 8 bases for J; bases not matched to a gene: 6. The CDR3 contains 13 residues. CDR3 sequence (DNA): TGTGCCAGCAGTGACAGGGTTATCGACATTCAGTACTTC. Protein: CASSDRVIDIQYF.

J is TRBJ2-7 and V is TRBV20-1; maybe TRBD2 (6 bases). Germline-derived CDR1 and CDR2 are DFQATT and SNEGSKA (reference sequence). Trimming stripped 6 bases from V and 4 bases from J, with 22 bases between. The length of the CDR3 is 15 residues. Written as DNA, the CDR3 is TGCAGTGCCAGACGTTGGGGGGAGTCGAGATACGAGCAGTACTTC. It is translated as CSARRWGESRYEQYF.

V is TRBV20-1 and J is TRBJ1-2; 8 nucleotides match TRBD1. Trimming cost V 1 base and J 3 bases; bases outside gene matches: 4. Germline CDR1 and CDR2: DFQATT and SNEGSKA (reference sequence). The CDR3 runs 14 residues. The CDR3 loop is CSARAVDRDYGYTF. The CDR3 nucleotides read TGCAGTGCTAGAGCCGTGGACAGGGACTATGGCTACACCTTC.

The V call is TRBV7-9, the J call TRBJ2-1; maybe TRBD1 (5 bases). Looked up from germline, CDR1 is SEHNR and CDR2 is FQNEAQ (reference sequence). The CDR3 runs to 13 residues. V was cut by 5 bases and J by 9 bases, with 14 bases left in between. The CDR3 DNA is TGTGCCAGCAGCCCCCGCACAGGTTTTGAGCAGTTCTTC. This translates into CASSPRTGFEQFF.

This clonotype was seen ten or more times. CDR3 sequence reads: CASSRQGSNYGYTF. The CDR3 bases are TGTGCCAGCAGCCGACAGGGTAGTAACTATGGCTACACCTTC. The V and J genes are TRBV12-3 or TRBV12-4 and TRBJ1-2; 7 positions agree with TRBD1. This CDR3 has 14 residues. Trimming removed 6 bases from V and 1 base from J; junction bases left unmatched: 5.

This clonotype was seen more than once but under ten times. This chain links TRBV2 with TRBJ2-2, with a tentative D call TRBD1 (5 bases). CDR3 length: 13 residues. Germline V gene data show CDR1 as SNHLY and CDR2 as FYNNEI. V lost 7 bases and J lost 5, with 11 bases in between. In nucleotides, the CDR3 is TGTGCCAGCAATATCAGGGAAACCGGGGAGCTGTTTTTT. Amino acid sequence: CASNIRETGELFF.

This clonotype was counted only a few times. The CDR3 protein is CASSYSRQGEAFF. CDR3 sequence (DNA): TGTGCCAGCAGTTACTCACGACAGGGGGAAGCTTTCTTT. This chain uses TRBV6-2 or TRBV6-3 with TRBJ1-1; 8 bases are a match to TRBD1. The CDR3 has 13 amino acids. Germline CDR1 reads MNHEY; CDR2 reads SVGEGT. V lost 0 bases to trimming and J lost 8 bases; unmatched junction nucleotides: 2.

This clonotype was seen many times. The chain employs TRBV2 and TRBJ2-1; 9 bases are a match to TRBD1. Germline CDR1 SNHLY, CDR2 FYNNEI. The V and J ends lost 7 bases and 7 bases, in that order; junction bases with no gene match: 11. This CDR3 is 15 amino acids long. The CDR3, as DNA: TGTGCCAGCACCGAGAAGAGGACAGGGGAAAATGAGCAGTTCTTC. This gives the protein CASTEKRTGENEQFF.

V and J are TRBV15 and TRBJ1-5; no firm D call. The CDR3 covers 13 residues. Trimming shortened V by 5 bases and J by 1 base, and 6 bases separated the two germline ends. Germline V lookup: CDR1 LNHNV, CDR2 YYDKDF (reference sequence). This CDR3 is CATSARSNQPQHF. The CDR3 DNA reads TGTGCCACCAGCGCCAGGAGCAATCAGCCCCAGCATTTT.

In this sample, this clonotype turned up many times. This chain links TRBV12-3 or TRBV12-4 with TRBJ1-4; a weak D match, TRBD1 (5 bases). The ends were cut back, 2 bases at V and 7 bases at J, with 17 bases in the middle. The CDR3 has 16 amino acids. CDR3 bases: TGTGCCAGCAGTTTAATTGGGGGAAAGGTTGTTGAAAAACTGTTTTTT. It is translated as CASSLIGGKVVEKLFF.